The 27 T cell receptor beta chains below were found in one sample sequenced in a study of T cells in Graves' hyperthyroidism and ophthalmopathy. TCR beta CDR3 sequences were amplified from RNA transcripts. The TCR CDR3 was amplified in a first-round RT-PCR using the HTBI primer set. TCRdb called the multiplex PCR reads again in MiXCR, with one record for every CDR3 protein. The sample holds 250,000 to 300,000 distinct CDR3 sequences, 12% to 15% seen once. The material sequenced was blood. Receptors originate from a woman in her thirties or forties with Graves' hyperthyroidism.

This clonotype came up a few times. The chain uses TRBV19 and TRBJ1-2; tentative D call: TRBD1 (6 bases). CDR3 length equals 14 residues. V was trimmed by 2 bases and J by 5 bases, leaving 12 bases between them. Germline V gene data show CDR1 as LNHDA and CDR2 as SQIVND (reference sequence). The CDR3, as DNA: TGTGCCAGTAGTATAAGCACAGGGAATTATGGCTACACCTTC. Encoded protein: CASSISTGNYGYTF.

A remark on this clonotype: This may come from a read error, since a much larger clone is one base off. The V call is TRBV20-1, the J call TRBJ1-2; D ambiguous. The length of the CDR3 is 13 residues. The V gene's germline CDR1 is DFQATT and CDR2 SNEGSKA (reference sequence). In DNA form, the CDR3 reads TGCGGTGCCTCTCCTGGACGGCTTGGGGGCTACACCTTC. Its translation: CGASPGRLGGYTF.

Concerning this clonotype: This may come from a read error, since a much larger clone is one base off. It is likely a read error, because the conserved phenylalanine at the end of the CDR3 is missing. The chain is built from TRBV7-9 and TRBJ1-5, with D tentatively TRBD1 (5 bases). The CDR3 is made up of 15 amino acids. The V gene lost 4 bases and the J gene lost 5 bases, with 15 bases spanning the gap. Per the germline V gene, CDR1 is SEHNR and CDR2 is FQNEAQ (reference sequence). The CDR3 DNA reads TGTGCCAGCAGCTCCCAGGGTGGAGTTGATCAGCCCCAGCATCTT. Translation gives CASSSQGGVDQPQHL.

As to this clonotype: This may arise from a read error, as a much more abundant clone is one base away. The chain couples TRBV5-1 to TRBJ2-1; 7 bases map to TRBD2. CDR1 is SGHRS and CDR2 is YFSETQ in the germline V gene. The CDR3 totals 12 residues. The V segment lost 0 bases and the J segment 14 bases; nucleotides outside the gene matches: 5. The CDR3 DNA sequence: TGCGCCAGCAGCTTGGAAAGGGAGGGGAAGTTCTTC. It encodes CASSLEREGKFF.

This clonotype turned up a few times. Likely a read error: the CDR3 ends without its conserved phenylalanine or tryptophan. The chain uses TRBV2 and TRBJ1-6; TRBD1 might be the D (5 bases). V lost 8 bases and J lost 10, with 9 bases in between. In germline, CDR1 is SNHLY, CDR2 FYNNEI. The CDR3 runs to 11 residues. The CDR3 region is CASSGDSPLHS. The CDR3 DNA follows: TGTGCCAGCTCTGGGGACTCACCCCTCCACTCT.

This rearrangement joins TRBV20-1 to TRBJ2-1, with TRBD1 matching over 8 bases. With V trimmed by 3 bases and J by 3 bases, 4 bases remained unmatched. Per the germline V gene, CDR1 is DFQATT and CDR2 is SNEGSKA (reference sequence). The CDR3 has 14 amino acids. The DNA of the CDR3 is TGCAGTGCTAGTTACGGACAGGGCTACAATGAGCAGTTCTTC. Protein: CSASYGQGYNEQFF.

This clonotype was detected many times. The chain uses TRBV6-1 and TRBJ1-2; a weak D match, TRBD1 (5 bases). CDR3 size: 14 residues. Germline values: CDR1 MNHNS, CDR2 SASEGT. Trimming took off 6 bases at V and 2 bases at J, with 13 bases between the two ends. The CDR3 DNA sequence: TGTGCCAGCAGCGGGGACTTGACAAACTATGGCTACACCTTC. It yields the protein CASSGDLTNYGYTF.

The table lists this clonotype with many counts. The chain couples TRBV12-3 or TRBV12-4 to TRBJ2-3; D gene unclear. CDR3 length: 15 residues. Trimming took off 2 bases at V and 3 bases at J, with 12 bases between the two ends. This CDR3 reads CASSLSLLGTDTQYF. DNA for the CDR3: TGTGCCAGCAGTTTATCCCTTCTAGGGACAGATACGCAGTATTTT.

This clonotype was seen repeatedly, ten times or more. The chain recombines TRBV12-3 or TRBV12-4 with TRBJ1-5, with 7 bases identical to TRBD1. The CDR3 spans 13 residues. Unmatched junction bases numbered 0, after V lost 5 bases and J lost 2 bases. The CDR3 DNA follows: TGTGCCAGCAGTGGACAGGGCAATCAGCCCCAGCATTTT. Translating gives CASSGQGNQPQHF.

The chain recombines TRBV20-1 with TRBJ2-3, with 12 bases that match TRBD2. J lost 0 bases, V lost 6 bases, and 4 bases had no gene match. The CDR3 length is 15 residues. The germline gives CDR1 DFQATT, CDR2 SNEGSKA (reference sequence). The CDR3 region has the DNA TGCAGTGCCCTAGCGGGAGGGCGGAGCACAGATACGCAGTATTTT. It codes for CSALAGGRSTDTQYF.

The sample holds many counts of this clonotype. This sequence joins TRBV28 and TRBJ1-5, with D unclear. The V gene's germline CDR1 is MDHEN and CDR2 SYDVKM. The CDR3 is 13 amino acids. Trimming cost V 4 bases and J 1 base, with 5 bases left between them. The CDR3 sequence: CASSWQSNQPQHF. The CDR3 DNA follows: TGTGCCAGCAGTTGGCAGAGCAATCAGCCCCAGCATTTT.

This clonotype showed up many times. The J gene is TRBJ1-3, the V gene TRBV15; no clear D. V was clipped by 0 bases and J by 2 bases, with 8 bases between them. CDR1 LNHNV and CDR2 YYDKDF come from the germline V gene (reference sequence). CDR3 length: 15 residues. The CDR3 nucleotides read TGTGCCACCAGCAGAGATAACTCCGCTGGAAACACCATATATTTT. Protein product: CATSRDNSAGNTIYF. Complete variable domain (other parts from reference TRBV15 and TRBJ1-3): DAMVIQNPRYQVTQFGKPVTLSCSQTLNHNVMYWYQQKSSQAPKLLFHYYDKDFNNEADTPDNFQSRRPNTSFCFLDIRSPGLGDTAMYLCATSRDNSAGNTIYFGEGSWLTVV.

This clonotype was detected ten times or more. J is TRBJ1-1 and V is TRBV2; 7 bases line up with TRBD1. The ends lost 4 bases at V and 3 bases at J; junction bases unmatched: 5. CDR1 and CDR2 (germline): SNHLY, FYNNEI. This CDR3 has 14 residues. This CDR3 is CASSVQGLDTEAFF. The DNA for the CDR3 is TGTGCCAGCAGTGTACAGGGGCTCGACACTGAAGCTTTCTTT.

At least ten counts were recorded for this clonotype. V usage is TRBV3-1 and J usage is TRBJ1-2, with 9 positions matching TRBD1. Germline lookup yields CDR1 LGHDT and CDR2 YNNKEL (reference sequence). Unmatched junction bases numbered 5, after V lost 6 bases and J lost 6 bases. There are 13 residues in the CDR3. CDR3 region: CASREDRGHGYTF. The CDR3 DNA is TGTGCCAGCAGGGAGGACAGGGGCCATGGCTACACCTTC.

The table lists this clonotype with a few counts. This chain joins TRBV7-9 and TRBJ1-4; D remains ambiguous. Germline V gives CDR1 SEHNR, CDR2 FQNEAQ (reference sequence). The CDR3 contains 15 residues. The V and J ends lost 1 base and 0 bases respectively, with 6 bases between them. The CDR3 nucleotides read TGTGCCAGCAGCTTAGGATCCCCAACTAATGAAAAACTGTTTTTT. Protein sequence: CASSLGSPTNEKLFF.

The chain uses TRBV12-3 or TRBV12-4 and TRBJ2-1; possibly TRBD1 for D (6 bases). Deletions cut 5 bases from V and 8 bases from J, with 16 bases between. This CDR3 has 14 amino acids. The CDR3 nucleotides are TGTGCCAGCAGTCTCCGACAGGACCCCGATGAGCAGTTCTTC. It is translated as CASSLRQDPDEQFF.

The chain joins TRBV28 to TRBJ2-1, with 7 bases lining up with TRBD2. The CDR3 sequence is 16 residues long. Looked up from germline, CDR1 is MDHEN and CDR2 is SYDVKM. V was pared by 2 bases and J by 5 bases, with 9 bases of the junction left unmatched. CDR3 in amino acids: CASSLGGGSLDNEQFF. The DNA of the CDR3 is TGTGCCAGCAGTTTAGGAGGCGGGAGCCTTGACAATGAGCAGTTCTTC.

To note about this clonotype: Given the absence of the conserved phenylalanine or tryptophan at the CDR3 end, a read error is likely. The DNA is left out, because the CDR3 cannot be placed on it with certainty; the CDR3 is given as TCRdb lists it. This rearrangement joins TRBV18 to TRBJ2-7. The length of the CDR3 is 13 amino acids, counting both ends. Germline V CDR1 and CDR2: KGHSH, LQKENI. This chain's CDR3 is CASSPTAGGRAVL.

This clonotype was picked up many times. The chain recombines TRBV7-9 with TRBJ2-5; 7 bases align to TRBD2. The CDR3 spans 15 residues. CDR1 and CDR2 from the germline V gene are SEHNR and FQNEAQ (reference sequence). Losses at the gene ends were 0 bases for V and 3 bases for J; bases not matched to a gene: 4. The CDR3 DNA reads TGTGCCAGCAGCTTAGCGACGGGAGGAGAAGAGACCCAGTACTTC. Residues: CASSLATGGEETQYF.

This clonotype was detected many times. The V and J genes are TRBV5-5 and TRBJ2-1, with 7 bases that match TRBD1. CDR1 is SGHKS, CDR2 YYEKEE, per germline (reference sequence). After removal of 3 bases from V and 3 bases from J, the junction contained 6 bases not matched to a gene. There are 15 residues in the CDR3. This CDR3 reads CASSSTGSNYNEQFF. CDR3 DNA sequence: TGTGCCAGCAGCTCGACAGGGTCTAACTACAATGAGCAGTTCTTC.

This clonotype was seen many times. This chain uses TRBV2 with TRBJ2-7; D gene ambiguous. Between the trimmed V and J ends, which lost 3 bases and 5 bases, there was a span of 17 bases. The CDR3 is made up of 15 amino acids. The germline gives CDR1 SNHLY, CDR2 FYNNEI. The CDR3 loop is CASSDLDLSPDEQYF. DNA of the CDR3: TGTGCCAGCAGTGATCTCGACTTAAGTCCCGACGAGCAGTACTTC.

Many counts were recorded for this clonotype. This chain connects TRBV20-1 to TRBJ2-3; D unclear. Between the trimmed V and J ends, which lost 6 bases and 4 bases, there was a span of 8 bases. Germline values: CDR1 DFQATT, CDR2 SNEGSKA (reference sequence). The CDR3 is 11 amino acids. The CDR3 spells CSATLSDTQYF. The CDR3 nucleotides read TGCAGTGCCACTCTCTCAGATACGCAGTATTTT.

The CDR3 nucleotides read TGTGCCAGCCGGCCCCCCGACAGGGGCACCGGGGAGCTGTTTTTT. Its translation: CASRPPDRGTGELFF. The genes are TRBV19 and TRBJ2-2; TRBD1 aligns across 8 bases. Germline V gene lookup returns CDR1 LNHDA and CDR2 SQIVND (reference sequence). After removal of 9 bases from V and 4 bases from J, the junction contained 10 bases not matched to a gene. This CDR3 is built from 15 residues.

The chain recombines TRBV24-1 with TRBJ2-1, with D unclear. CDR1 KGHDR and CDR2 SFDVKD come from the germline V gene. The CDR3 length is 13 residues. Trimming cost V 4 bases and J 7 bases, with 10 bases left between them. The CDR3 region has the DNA TGTGCCACCAGTGAGGAGAAGATTAATGAGCAGTTCTTC. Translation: CATSEEKINEQFF.

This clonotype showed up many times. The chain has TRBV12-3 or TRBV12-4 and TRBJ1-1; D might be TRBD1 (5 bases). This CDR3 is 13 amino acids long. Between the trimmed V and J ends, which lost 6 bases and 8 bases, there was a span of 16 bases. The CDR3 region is CASSPKTGDEAFF. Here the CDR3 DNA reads TGTGCCAGCAGCCCTAAAACGGGGGACGAAGCTTTCTTT.

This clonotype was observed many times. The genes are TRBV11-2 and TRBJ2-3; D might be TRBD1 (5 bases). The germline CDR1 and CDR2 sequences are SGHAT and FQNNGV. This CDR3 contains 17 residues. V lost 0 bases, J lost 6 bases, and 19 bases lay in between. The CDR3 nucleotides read TGTGCCAGCAGCTTAGATATCCCCCACAGGTCCCCGGATACGCAGTATTTT. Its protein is CASSLDIPHRSPDTQYF. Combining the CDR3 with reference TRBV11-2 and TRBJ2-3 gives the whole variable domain EAGVAQSPRYKIIEKRQSVAFWCNPISGHATLYWYQQILGQGPKLLIQFQNNGVVDDSQLPKDRFSAERLKGVDSTLKIQPAKLEDSAVYLCASSLDIPHRSPDTQYFGPGTRLTVL.

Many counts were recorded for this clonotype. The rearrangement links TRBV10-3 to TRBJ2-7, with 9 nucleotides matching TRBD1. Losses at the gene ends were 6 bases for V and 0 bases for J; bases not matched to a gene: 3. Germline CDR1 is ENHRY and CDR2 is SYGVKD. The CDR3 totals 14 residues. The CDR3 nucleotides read TGTGCCATCAGCTCGGACAGGGGCTCCTACGAGCAGTACTTC. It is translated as CAISSDRGSYEQYF.